The source of this T cell receptor (beta chain) is a study of identifying expanded T cells in peripheral blood. No infections or other immune events were documented during collection. Overall study results and limits: Across healthy donors, higher total template counts meant significantly greater two-week count variance. Roughly 1.2 clones differed between technical replicates, versus about 16 and 19 over time.

The CDR3 is made up of 14 amino acids. V lost 7 bases to trimming and J lost 2 bases, with 15 bases between them. Germline CDR1 is MNHEY and CDR2 is SMNVEV (reference sequence). Some clones are missing from TCRdb's copy, which holds only in-frame ones; the method was immunoSEQ multiplex PCR. The table has some 97,000 clones, about 90% seen once. With respect to this clone: Antigen specificity is unknown.

The sample comprised blood. The chain combines TRBV27 with TRBJ2-7; D is possibly TRBD2 (6 bases). This receptor was taken from a person aged 18-70 years in good health. CDR3 amino acids: CASNIRGSPYEQYF. In DNA form, the CDR3 reads TGTGCCAGCAATATTCGGGGGAGTCCCTACGAGCAGTACTTC.